This T cell receptor (beta chain) originates from a study of cytotoxic CD8 clonotypes in ibrutinib-treated CLL. Study observations and caveats: There were differences in sampling times between sustained-remission and progressing patients. Clonality, elevated at ibrutinib response, dropped back toward baseline at progression. Treatment left the uncommon public clonotypes either contracted or stable in frequency.

Libraries of TCR beta were made from around 1.8 micrograms of genomic DNA that came from cryopreserved PBMCs. Germline values: CDR1 MNHEY, CDR2 SVGAGI. The CDR3 spans 15 residues. V was clipped by 6 bases and J by 5 bases, with 17 bases between them. In regard to this clone: No antigen is known for it.

Repertoires were generated with immunoSEQ multiplex PCR, while TCRdb's copy carries only in-frame clones and drops some. The sample includes over 200,000 clones, roughly 79% of them seen just once. The chain couples TRBV6-5 to TRBJ1-3; no definite D call. The receptor's source is a human donor with chronic lymphocytic leukemia. Specimen: PBMCs, collected after 12 months of ibrutinib treatment. The CDR3 is CASRNQVLGRNTIYF. CDR3 nucleotides: TGTGCCAGCAGAAACCAGGTTCTGGGTAGAAACACCATATATTTT.